These T cell receptor beta chains were read from a single sample in a study of cytomegalovirus exposure and HLA in healthy donors. Produced via immunoSEQ multiplex PCR; TCRdb's table is partial and in-frame only. The table has roughly 100,000 clones, 81% seen once; the top ten hold around 10%. The specimen sequenced was PBMCs. The receptors derive from a human donor in good health. Each CDR3 is given with its conserved first and last residue. The order of the fields is V gene, D gene, clone size, J gene, CDR3 protein, CDR3 DNA. A D gene is named only where the DNA matches it firmly. Clone size is not always given. Where it is, it says once, few, many or a class for expanded clones.

TRBV25-1	TRBD1	.	TRBJ2-3	CASSEYGRGQGADTQYF	TGTGCCAGCAGTGAATATGGTCGCGGGCAGGGGGCAGATACGCAGTATTTT
TRBV7-2	TRBD2	.	TRBJ2-5	CASSPGLAGEETQYF	TGTGCCAGCAGCCCGGGACTAGCGGGGGAAGAGACCCAGTACTTC
TRBV6-6	.	.	TRBJ1-1	CASGSRRDTEAFF	TGTGCCAGCGGGTCTAGGAGAGACACTGAAGCTTTCTTT
TRBV2	.	.	TRBJ2-1	CASSESSQTYNEQFF	TGTGCCAGCAGTGAGTCGAGCCAAACCTACAATGAGCAGTTCTTC
TRBV13	.	.	TRBJ1-1	CASGQQRNTEAFF	TGTGCCAGCGGACAGCAAAGGAACACTGAAGCTTTCTTT
TRBV7-2	TRBD2	.	TRBJ2-3	CASSRYGGGLAPDTQYF	TGTGCCAGCAGTCGTTATGGCGGGGGGCTTGCCCCCGATACGCAGTATTTT
TRBV7-2	TRBD1	few	TRBJ1-1	CASSRTGRGTEAFF	TGTGCCAGCAGCCGGACAGGTAGGGGCACTGAAGCTTTCTTT
TRBV11-1	TRBD2	.	TRBJ2-5	CASSLGRTSGMVQETQYF	TGTGCCAGCAGCTTAGGGAGGACTAGCGGGATGGTACAAGAGACCCAGTACTTC
TRBV4-2	TRBD2	few	TRBJ2-3	CASSQGGSGAGTDTQYF	TGTGCCAGCAGCCAAGGAGGCAGCGGGGCCGGCACAGATACGCAGTATTTT
TRBV9	.	.	TRBJ1-1	CASRREADTEAFF	TGTGCCAGCAGGCGGGAGGCGGACACTGAAGCTTTCTTT
TRBV11-2	TRBD2	.	TRBJ2-1	CASSRVGRTSGSLEQFF	TGTGCCAGCAGTCGGGTTGGGCGGACTAGCGGGAGTCTTGAGCAGTTCTTC
TRBV7-2	.	.	TRBJ2-2	CASSLPILARGTGELFF	TGTGCCAGCAGCTTACCAATCCTAGCCCGGGGGACCGGGGAGCTGTTTTTT
TRBV12-5	.	few	TRBJ1-6	CASGLGHLNNSPLHF	TGTGCTAGTGGTTTGGGGCACCTCAATAATTCACCCCTCCACTTT
TRBV4-3	.	.	TRBJ2-1	CASSPLTSSYNEQFF	TGCGCCAGCAGCCCGCTGACTAGCTCCTACAATGAGCAGTTCTTC
TRBV15	.	.	TRBJ1-1	CATRDPGGTEAFF	TGTGCCACCCGGGACCCCGGGGGAACTGAAGCTTTCTTT
TRBV27	.	.	TRBJ1-6	CASSDLTVSSYNSPLHF	TGTGCCAGCAGTGACCTGACAGTTAGCTCCTATAATTCACCCCTCCACTTT
TRBV19	.	.	TRBJ1-1	CASSMGHPGTEAFF	TGTGCCAGTAGTATGGGCCACCCGGGGACTGAAGCTTTCTTT